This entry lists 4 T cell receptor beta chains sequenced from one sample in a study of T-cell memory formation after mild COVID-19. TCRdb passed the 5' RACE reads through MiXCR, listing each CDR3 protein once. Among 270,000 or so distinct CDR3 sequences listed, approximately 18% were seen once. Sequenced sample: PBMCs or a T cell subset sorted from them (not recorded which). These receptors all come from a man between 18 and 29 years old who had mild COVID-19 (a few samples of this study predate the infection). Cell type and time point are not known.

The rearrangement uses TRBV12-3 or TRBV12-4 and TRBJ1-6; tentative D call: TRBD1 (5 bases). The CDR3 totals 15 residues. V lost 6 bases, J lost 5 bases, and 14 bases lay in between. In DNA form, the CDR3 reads TGTGCCAGCAGCCGAGGCTGGGGGGATAATTCACCCCTCCACTTT. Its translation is CASSRGWGDNSPLHF.

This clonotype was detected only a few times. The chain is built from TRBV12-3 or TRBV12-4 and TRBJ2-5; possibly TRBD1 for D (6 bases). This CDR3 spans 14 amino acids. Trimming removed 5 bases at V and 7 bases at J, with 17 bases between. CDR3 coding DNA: TGTGCCAGCAGTCCCCAGGGGCTGAGGGGGACCCAGTACTTC. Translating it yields CASSPQGLRGTQYF.

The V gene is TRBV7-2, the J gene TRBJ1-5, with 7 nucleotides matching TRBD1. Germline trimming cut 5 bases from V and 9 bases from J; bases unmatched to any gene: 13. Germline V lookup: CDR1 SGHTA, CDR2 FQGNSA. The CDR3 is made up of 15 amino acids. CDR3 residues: CASSRDRFPIWPQHF. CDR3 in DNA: TGTGCCAGCAGCCGGGACAGATTCCCGATCTGGCCCCAGCATTTT.

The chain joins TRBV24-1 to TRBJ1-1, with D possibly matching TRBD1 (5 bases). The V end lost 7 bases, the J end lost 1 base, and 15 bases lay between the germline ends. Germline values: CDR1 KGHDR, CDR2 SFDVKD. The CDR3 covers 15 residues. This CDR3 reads CATRAGAGKNTEAFF. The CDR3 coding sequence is TGTGCCACCAGGGCCGGTGCAGGGAAGAACACTGAAGCTTTCTTT.